The 3 T cell receptor beta chains in this list originate from one sample, sequenced in a study of cytomegalovirus exposure and HLA in healthy donors (dated by TCRdb to 2016 to 2017). Library construction relied on the immunoSEQ multiplex PCR assay. In its TCRdb copy, this immuneACCESS table keeps in-frame sequences only and misses some clones. Where compared with another copy, unresolved V genes explain less than half of these, and the others have no known cause. Present in this sample are roughly 71,000 clones, 94% of which were seen just once. The top ten clones comprise about 0.6% of the sample. The sample consisted of PBMCs. These receptors came from a woman aged 18-30 years in good health and CMV-seronegative.

The V gene is TRBV6-5, the J gene TRBJ1-1, with D tentatively TRBD1 (5 bases). V lost 5 bases and J 7 bases, leaving 17 bases between the germline ends. The germline gives CDR1 MNHEY, CDR2 SVGAGI. There are 14 residues in the CDR3. The CDR3 protein is CASSAYDSTGEAFF. For the CDR3, the DNA is TGTGCCAGCAGTGCATACGACAGCACAGGTGAAGCTTTCTTT.

The table lists this clone with a count of one. V gene TRBV7-9 combines with J gene TRBJ2-1; D possibly corresponds to TRBD1 (5 bases). V was clipped by 1 base and J by 3 bases, with 13 bases between them. The CDR3 extends over 16 amino acids. Germline CDR1 and CDR2: SEHNR and FQNEAQ (reference sequence). The CDR3 here is CASSLVGAAYYNEQFF. Here the CDR3 DNA reads TGTGCCAGCAGCTTAGTTGGGGCAGCGTACTACAATGAGCAGTTCTTC.

Comment on this clone: An end of the junction differs from the germline gene, which may be a read error. This sample also contains other DNA sequences that code for the same CDR3. The chain uses TRBV6-1 and TRBJ1-2; TRBD1 might be the D (5 bases). The germline gives CDR1 MNHNS, CDR2 SASEGT. The CDR3 contains 12 residues. CDR3 nucleotide sequence: TGTGCCAGCAGACAGGTCATCTATGGCTACACTTTC. Its protein product is CASRQVIYGYTF.